Given below is one TCR beta chain in context. This sample was included in a study of shared clonotypes between healthy human individuals. This CDR3 spans 15 amino acids. Germline values: CDR1 SEHNR, CDR2 FQNEAQ (reference sequence). Trimming at V came to 5 bases and at J to 6 bases, leaving 11 bases not matched to a gene. Profiling relied on immunoSEQ multiplex PCR, and the TCRdb table lists in-frame clones only, not all of them. The sample yields over 150,000 clones, approximately 61% seen once. The chain couples TRBV7-9 to TRBJ2-5, with 8 nucleotides matching TRBD2. Sequencing input: memory CD4+ T cells sorted from blood. Stated subset: CD45RA-negative fraction. This receptor was taken from a man aged 30-40 years in good health. In nucleotides, the CDR3 is TGTGCCAGCAGCCCCGTGGTCGGGAGGGGACAGACCCAGTACTTC. Translation: CASSPVVGRGQTQYF.